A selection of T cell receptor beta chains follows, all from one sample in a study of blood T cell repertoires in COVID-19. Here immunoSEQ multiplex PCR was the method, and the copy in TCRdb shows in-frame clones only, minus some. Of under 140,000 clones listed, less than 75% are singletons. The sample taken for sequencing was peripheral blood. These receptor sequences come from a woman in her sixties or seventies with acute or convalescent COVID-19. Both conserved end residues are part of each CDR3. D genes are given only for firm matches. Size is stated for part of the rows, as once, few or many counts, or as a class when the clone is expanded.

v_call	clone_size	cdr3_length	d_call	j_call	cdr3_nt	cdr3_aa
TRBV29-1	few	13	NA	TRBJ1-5	TGCAGCGTTGGCCAGGGGTTAAATCAGCCCCAGCATTTT	CSVGQGLNQPQHF
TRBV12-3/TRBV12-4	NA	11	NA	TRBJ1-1	TGTGCCAGCAGCCGGGGGACTGAAGCTTTCTTT	CASSRGTEAFF
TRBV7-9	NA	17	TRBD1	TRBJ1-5	TGTGCCAGCAGCCGGGACAGGGGCCCTATAGGCAATCAGCCCCAGCATTTT	CASSRDRGPIGNQPQHF
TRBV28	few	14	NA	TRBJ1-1	TGTGCCAGCAGTTTAACAAACAGGGCCGGGGCAGCTTTCTTT	CASSLTNRAGAAFF
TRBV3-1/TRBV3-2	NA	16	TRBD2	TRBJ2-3	TGTGCCAGCAGCCCTCACGGGGGGGCTAGGGCAGATACGCAGTATTTT	CASSPHGGARADTQYF
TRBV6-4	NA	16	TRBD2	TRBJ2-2	TGTGCCAGCAGCGCCTTGGCGGGGGGTAACACCGGGGAGCTGTTTTTT	CASSALAGGNTGELFF
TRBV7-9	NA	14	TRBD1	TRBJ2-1	TGTGCCAGCAGCGCTGACAGGGCGGTCAATGAGCAGTTCTTC	CASSADRAVNEQFF
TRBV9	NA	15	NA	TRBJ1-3	TGTGCCAGCAGCGACCGAGGGGGCTCTGGAAACACCATATATTTT	CASSDRGGSGNTIYF
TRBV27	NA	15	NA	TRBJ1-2	TGTGCCAGCAGCTACGATGGGACAACCCGCTATGGCTACACCTTC	CASSYDGTTRYGYTF
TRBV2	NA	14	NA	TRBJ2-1	TGTGCCAGCAGTACTAGTCGATCCTACAATGAGCAGTTCTTC	CASSTSRSYNEQFF